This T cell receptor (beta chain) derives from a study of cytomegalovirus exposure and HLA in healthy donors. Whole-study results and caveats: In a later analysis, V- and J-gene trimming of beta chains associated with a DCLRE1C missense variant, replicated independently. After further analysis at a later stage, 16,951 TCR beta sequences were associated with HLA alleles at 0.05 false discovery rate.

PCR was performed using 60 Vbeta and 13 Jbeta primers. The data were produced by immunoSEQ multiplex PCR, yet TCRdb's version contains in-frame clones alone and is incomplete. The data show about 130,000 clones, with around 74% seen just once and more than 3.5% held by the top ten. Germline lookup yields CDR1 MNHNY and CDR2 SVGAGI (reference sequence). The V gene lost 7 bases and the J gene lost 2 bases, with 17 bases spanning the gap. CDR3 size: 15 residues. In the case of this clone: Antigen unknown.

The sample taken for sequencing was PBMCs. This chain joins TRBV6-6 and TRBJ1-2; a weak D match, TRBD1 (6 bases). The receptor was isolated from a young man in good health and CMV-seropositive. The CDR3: CASIKTQQGNYGYTF. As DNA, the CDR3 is TGTGCCAGCATTAAAACTCAACAGGGAAACTATGGCTACACCTTC.